Below, one T cell receptor beta chain is given with its context. Its antigen remains undetermined. Base qualities are not provided; no much larger clone lies one nucleotide away. The V and J ends are trimmed by 5 bases and 2 bases, leaving 18 bases between them. The CDR3 covers 16 residues, taking in both the cysteine and the phenylalanine. Kept here is only the CDR3 DNA, which spans 48 bases and is read in frame from base 1. For CDR1 and CDR2, the germline V gene lists LGHNA and YNFKEQ. The data stem from a study of PD-L1 blockade in urothelial cancer (dated by TCRdb to the late 2010s). In the study overall: All patients started therapy around 2014 and received atezolizumab 1,200 mg intravenously every 3 weeks. In the same patients, whole exome sequencing and RNA sequencing of pretreatment tumors were performed in addition to TCR sequencing. Durable clinical benefit was achieved by nine patients but not by the remaining 20. Durable clinical benefit was defined as a progression-free survival longer than 6 months, and TCR features were additionally tested against progression-free survival and overall survival. Pretreatment tumor samples and matched peripheral blood, collected serially before and after atezolizumab treatment, underwent TCR sequencing. Somatic, immune and clinical correlates of response to PD-L1 blockade with atezolizumab in urothelial cancer were the focus of an exploratory multi-omic analysis. Blood samples gave median yields of around 140,000 T cells and 82,636 unique TCRs, along with a median clonality of roughly 0.08. Pretreatment blood TCR-seq was available for fewer than 30 patients, at least one posttreatment blood collection was obtained for 24 patients, and tumor TCR-seq was available for 24 patients. Patients had an ECOG performance status of 0 or 1 and had received between 0 and 3 prior chemotherapy regimens. Blood samples were analyzed at 3 weeks after treatment start (second dose) and at 6 weeks after treatment start. About 90% of the roughly 30 patients were identified as males with urothelial cancer of bladder origin, and a prior smoking history was reported by 18 of 29 patients.

Beyond this particular receptor, the publication reports: A pretreatment peripheral blood TCR clonality below the median was linked to improved progression-free and overall survival. Among patients with durable benefit, tumor-associated TCR clones showed greater expansion in peripheral blood 3 weeks after treatment started (n ≈ 20, p = 0.022). Because of the small sample size (n ≈ 31) and the many exploratory analyses performed, the results are intended to be regarded as hypothesis-generating.

Synthetic TCR analog templates were spiked into each PCR so that absolute template abundance could be estimated from read counts. The immunoSEQ assay was used to amplify TCRbeta CDR3 regions from genomic DNA with bias-controlled V and J gene primers. Sequencing of rearranged TCRbeta segments was performed at approximately 20X coverage. In the source study's methods: Sequencing errors were corrected by clustering and CDR3s were annotated against IMGT to assign V, D and J genes. Downstream analyses used only productive TCRbeta rearrangements and left out out-of-frame or stop-codon sequences. To compute clonality, Shannon entropy was normalized by the log of the number of unique productive sequences and then subtracted from one. Clones differing between time points or between blood and tumor were identified by Fisher's exact test with Benjamini-Hochberg correction at adjusted p below 0.01. TCRdb limited this immuneACCESS table to in-frame rearrangements with V and J called. A share of clones is missing; checked studies link under half to unresolved V genes, and the rest is unexplained. That table supplies the V and J calls and clone size; D and trimming were determined from the DNA. The sample table lists roughly 39,000 clones, approximately 91% of them with a count of one. Of the sample, 11% is held by the ten largest clones.

This sample's time point label indicates: pretreatment peripheral blood. A total of under 30 patients with locally advanced or metastatic urothelial carcinoma, treated at Memorial Sloan Kettering on a trial protocol, made up the cohort. Peripheral blood mononuclear cells were collected pretreatment and during treatment, with between 1 and 8 total time points obtained per patient. The Qiagen DNeasy Blood extraction kit was used to purify genomic DNA from total PBMCs and from tumor samples. PBMCs were collected pretreatment and during treatment, and were isolated and stored as previously described. Here the sequenced sample was PBMCs, taken around atezolizumab (anti-PD-L1) treatment. Recombination linked TRBV4-2 to TRBJ2-5; no D segment can be confidently identified. The sequence was collected from a woman aged 55-75 years with urothelial cancer. The CDR3 protein sequence reads: CASSALNRVLQETQYF. The DNA is as follows: TGTGCCAGCAGCGCGTTAAACCGGGTTTTACAAGAGACCCAGTACTTC.